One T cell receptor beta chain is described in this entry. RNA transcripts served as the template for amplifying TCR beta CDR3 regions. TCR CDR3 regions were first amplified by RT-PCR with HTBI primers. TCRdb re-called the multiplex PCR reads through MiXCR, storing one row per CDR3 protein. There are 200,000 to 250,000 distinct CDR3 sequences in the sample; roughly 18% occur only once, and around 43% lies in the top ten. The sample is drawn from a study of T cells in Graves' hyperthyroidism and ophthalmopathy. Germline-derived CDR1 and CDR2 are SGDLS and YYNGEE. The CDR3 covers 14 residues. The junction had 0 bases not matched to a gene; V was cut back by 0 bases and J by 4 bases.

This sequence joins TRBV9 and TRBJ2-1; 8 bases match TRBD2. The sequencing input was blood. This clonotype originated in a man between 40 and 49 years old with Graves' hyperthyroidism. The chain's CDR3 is CASSVASGYNEQFF. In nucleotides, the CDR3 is TGTGCCAGCAGCGTAGCTAGCGGGTACAATGAGCAGTTCTTC.